This T cell receptor (beta chain) was obtained from a study of T cells in localized non-small cell lung cancer. Study outcomes and limitations: For the top 100 tumor clones, a median roughly 53 also appeared in adjacent lung. Maximal T cell clonality occurred in uninvolved adjacent lung, with tumor ranking below it. With higher T cell density in blood came longer overall survival.

As regards this clone: The antigen is unknown.

Using immunoSEQ multiplex PCR, the repertoire was profiled, and TCRdb retains in-frame clones only, with some absent. The profile covers 7,500 to 10,000 clones, with 44% appearing a single time and more than 3.5% taken by the ten largest. V lost 5 bases, J lost 1 base, and 8 bases lay in between. Looked up from germline, CDR1 is MNHGY and CDR2 is SAAAGT. CDR3 length: 13 residues. The specimen was lymph node tissue, collected before any cancer treatment. This sequence originates from a woman aged 35 to 70 with stage I lung adenocarcinoma. The chain links TRBV6-8 to TRBJ1-1; possibly TRBD1 for D (6 bases). The CDR3 sequence is CASSGQPNTEAFF. The CDR3 coding sequence is TGTGCCAGCAGTGGACAGCCGAACACTGAAGCTTTCTTT.